This T cell receptor beta chain was obtained from a study of cytomegalovirus exposure and HLA in healthy donors. A multiplex PCR was run with 60 Vbeta primers and 13 Jbeta primers. Profiled with immunoSEQ multiplex PCR; TCRdb holds only in-frame clones, not every one. The data hold about 160,000 clones, with approximately 84% observed a single time. Trimming at V came to 2 bases and at J to 5 bases, leaving 1 base not matched to a gene. The CDR3 contains 15 residues. Per the germline V gene, CDR1 is SGHNT and CDR2 is YENEEA. This TCR derives from a boy between 2 and 10 years old in good health and CMV-seronegative. This chain connects TRBV11-3 to TRBJ2-1, with 12 nucleotides matching TRBD2. Sequenced: PBMCs. CDR3 bases: TGTGCCAGCAGCTTACGACTAGCGGGAGACAATGAGCAGTTCTTC. As protein: CASSLRLAGDNEQFF.